The following is a T cell receptor beta chain sequence with its context. This sample is part of a study of T cell responses to AZD1222 COVID-19 vaccine. This table comes from immunoSEQ multiplex PCR, and its TCRdb copy is limited to in-frame clones, with some not included. This table has 150,000 to 200,000 clones, approximately 90% appearing once. Per the germline V gene, CDR1 is SGHRS and CDR2 is YFSETQ. V was cut by 6 bases and J by 1 base, with 19 bases left in between. The CDR3 runs to 17 residues. The source material was peripheral blood, sampled 28 days after the second AZD1222 dose. The source is an adult who received the AZD1222 COVID-19 vaccine. The V gene is TRBV5-1, the J gene TRBJ1-4; no clear D gene. The CDR3 DNA reads TGCGCCAGCACCCCCGTCAGCCCCGTGGGAACTAATGAAAAACTGTTTTTT. Translating it yields CASTPVSPVGTNEKLFF.